Listed here are 27 T cell receptor beta chains from one sample, sequenced in a study of immune characterization of retroperitoneal liposarcoma. TCRdb reprocessed the PCR reads via MiXCR and lists one record per CDR3 protein. The table includes 1,500 or so distinct CDR3 sequences, roughly 48% detected once. Material: tumor tissue. The receptors were sampled from a female donor with retroperitoneal liposarcoma.

This clonotype was observed a handful of times. CDR3: CASSYLGGTYEQFF. CDR3 bases: TGTGCCAGCAGTTACTTAGGCGGAACCTACGAGCAGTTCTTC. The chain couples TRBV6-6 to TRBJ2-1; D remains ambiguous. V lost 1 base and J lost 10, with 14 bases in between. Germline values: CDR1 MNHNY, CDR2 SVGAGI (reference sequence). The CDR3 is 14 amino acids.

This clonotype is medium-sized within its sample. This rearrangement joins TRBV6-1 to TRBJ2-1; no definite D call. The V gene lost 3 bases and the J gene lost 10 bases, with 19 bases spanning the gap. Germline lookup yields CDR1 MNHNS and CDR2 SASEGT. The CDR3 covers 15 residues. CDR3 sequence (DNA): TGTGCCAGCAGTGACGGACCGCCTGGCCTCTACGAGCAGTTCTTC. Its translation: CASSDGPPGLYEQFF.

By its share, this clonotype is large. The chain is built from TRBV10-3 and TRBJ2-5; 9 bases map to TRBD2. The end of the DNA is better explained by TRBJ2-7, so the J call may be wrong. CDR1 is ENHRY and CDR2 is SYGVKD in the germline V gene. The CDR3 spans 16 residues. The CDR3 sequence is CAIRVAGEAQRHEQYF. Written as DNA, the CDR3 is TGTGCCATCAGAGTAGCGGGAGAGGCCCAGCGCCACGAGCAGTACTTC.

This clonotype was observed a handful of times. The chain is built from TRBV6-1 and TRBJ2-1, with a weak D call TRBD1 (5 bases). The DNA end lines up better with TRBJ2-7; the J call may be wrong. CDR3 length: 12 amino acids. Looked up from germline, CDR1 is MNHNS and CDR2 is SASEGT. Written as DNA, the CDR3 is TGTGCCAGCCGGACGGACACCTACGAGCAGTACTTC. Translating gives CASRTDTYEQYF.

The chain joins TRBV6-1 to TRBJ2-3; 7 bases fit TRBD1. V lost 2 bases and J lost 6; bases outside the gene matches: 5. CDR3 length: 14 residues. Germline loops: CDR1 MNHNS, CDR2 SASEGT. The DNA of the CDR3 is TGTGCCAGCAGTGAATCCCCGGACAGGGATACGCAGTATTTT. This gives the protein CASSESPDRDTQYF.

Here the CDR3 reads CASSRELGGSDTQYF. CDR3 sequence (DNA): TGTGCCAGCAGCCGTGAGTTAGGCGGTTCAGATACGCAGTATTTT. J is TRBJ2-3 and V is TRBV11-2, with unresolved D. Germline values: CDR1 SGHAT, CDR2 FQNNGV. Trimming cost V 5 bases and J 4 bases, with 16 bases left between them. The CDR3 extends over 15 amino acids.

The chain carries TRBV12-3 or TRBV12-4 and TRBJ2-1, with D maybe TRBD1 (9 bases). The V end lost 11 bases, the J end lost 10 bases, and 24 bases lay between the germline ends. The length of the CDR3 is 14 residues. Written as DNA, the CDR3 is TGTGCCGGACACAGGGGGCGGGGGGCGTACGAGCAGTTCTTC. Translation: CAGHRGRGAYEQFF.

This clonotype is categorized as hyperexpanded (1% or more). The rearrangement uses TRBV7-6 and TRBJ2-1; no reliable D call. TRBJ2-7 explains the end of the DNA better; the J call may be wrong. CDR3 length equals 16 residues. Germline V gene lookup returns CDR1 SGHVS and CDR2 FNYEAQ. DNA of the CDR3: TGTGCCAGCAGCTCACCGACTTTCGACTTTTACAATGAGCAGTACTTC. Protein product: CASSSPTFDFYNEQYF.

This clonotype was observed a few times. This CDR3 is CASSFSGFGETQFF. The DNA of the CDR3 is TGTGCCAGCAGCTTTTCAGGGTTTGGGGAGACCCAGTTCTTC. The chain has TRBV7-6 and TRBJ2-1; perhaps D is TRBD1 or TRBD2 (5 bases each). Germline V gene data show CDR1 as SGHVS and CDR2 as FNYEAQ. CDR3 length: 14 residues. Trimming removed 3 bases from V and 13 bases from J, with 19 bases in between.

The V and J genes are TRBV6-4 and TRBJ2-5, with a possible D match to TRBD2 (6 bases). The DNA matches TRBJ2-1 better at its end, which makes the J call doubtful. Germline lookup yields CDR1 MRHNA and CDR2 SNTAGT. The CDR3 is 15 residues long. In DNA, the CDR3 is TGTGCCAGCAGTGACGGGGACTCTGAAGCGGCTGAGCAGTTCTTC. It yields the protein CASSDGDSEAAEQFF.

Only a few counts were recorded for this clonotype. This may stem from a read error, because a much larger clone lies one nucleotide away. The chain carries TRBV7-2 and TRBJ2-5; the D is unclear. The end of the DNA aligns better with TRBJ2-7, so the J call may be wrong. Germline values: CDR1 SGHTA, CDR2 FQGNSA. CDR3 length: 12 residues. As DNA, the CDR3 is TGTGCCAGCAGCCACGGATACTACGAGCAGTACTTC. Its translation: CASSHGYYEQYF.

The chain employs TRBV7-6 and TRBJ2-6; no clear D. Trimming pared 10 bases from V and 3 bases from J, leaving 7 bases between. The CDR3 is 12 amino acids. The germline V gene has CDR1 SGHVS and CDR2 FNYEAQ. CDR3 region: CATGVGANVLTF. In DNA form, the CDR3 reads TGTGCCACTGGGGTTGGGGCCAACGTCCTGACTTTC.

Sample share makes this clonotype large. The chain couples TRBV6-1 to TRBJ2-1, with D perhaps matching TRBD1 (6 bases). The J call may be in error: the DNA end matches TRBJ2-7 better. Germline V gene lookup returns CDR1 MNHNS and CDR2 SASEGT. The CDR3 runs 15 residues. In nucleotides, the CDR3 is TGTGCCAGCAGGGTGGACAGATCTGTTTCAAATGAGCAGTACTTC. Its protein product is CASRVDRSVSNEQYF.

In its sample, this clonotype was seen a few times. The chain has TRBV6-1 and TRBJ2-5; D ambiguous. TRBJ2-1 explains the end of the DNA better; the J call may be wrong. Germline values: CDR1 MNHNS, CDR2 SASEGT. The length of the CDR3 is 12 residues. CDR3 DNA sequence: TGTGCCAGCGCCGACACTCCCTACGAGCAGTTCTTC. It is translated as CASADTPYEQFF.

By sample fraction, this clonotype is medium-sized. This chain links TRBV6-6 with TRBJ2-5; D may be TRBD1 or TRBD2 (6 bases each). The V and J ends lost 2 bases and 9 bases respectively, with 16 bases between them. Germline V gives CDR1 MNHNY, CDR2 SVGAGI (reference sequence). The CDR3 sequence is 14 residues long. In DNA form, the CDR3 reads TGTGCCAGCAGTTACCGACGCACGGGGGCGCCCCAGTACTTC. This sequence encodes CASSYRRTGAPQYF.

The V call is TRBV6-1, the J call TRBJ2-1; 7 bases are a match to TRBD2. CDR1 is MNHNS and CDR2 is SASEGT in the germline V gene. Losses at the gene ends were 5 bases for V and 0 bases for J; bases not matched to a gene: 4. The CDR3 spans 15 residues. CDR3 bases: TGTGCCAGCAGTCATCGCGGGAGCTCCTACAATGAGCAGTTCTTC. Translated, it gives CASSHRGSSYNEQFF.

By frequency in the sample, this clonotype is large. The chain recombines TRBV7-2 with TRBJ2-1, with TRBD2 matching 8 bases. Judging by the DNA end, TRBJ2-7 fits better; the J call may be wrong. Germline V gene sequence: CDR1 SGHTA, CDR2 FQGNSA. The CDR3 has 14 amino acids. The CDR3 loop is CASSSRGVYNEQYF. The DNA of the CDR3 is TGTGCCAGCAGCTCGCGGGGGGTCTACAATGAGCAGTACTTC.

The chain has TRBV6-1 and TRBJ2-1, with 9 bases fitting TRBD1. TRBJ2-7 explains the end of the DNA better; the J call may be wrong. The germline CDR1 and CDR2 sequences are MNHNS and SASEGT. This CDR3 spans 16 amino acids. CDR3 nucleotide sequence: TGTGCCAGCAGCGCCCTCCACAGGGGGCTTGACTACGAGCAGTACTTC. Residues: CASSALHRGLDYEQYF.

Here the CDR3 reads CASSLDRTTDTQYF. For the CDR3, the DNA is TGCGCCAGCAGCTTGGACAGGACAACAGATACGCAGTATTTT. V usage is TRBV10-2 and J usage is TRBJ2-3, with TRBD1 matching over 7 bases. The length of the CDR3 is 14 residues. Germline V gene data show CDR1 as WSHSY and CDR2 as SAAADI. The J segment lost 3 bases and the V segment lost 6 bases, leaving 6 bases of the junction unmatched.

This rearrangement joins TRBV6-5 to TRBJ2-1; TRBD2 agrees at 7 bases. Looked up from germline, CDR1 is MNHEY and CDR2 is SVGAGI. The CDR3 totals 15 residues. J lost 13 bases, V lost 2 bases, and 14 bases had no gene match. CDR3 nucleotide sequence: TGTGCCAGCAGTTACCAGGCCGGGGGAGGGAGGACCCAGTTCTTC. It is translated as CASSYQAGGGRTQFF.

The chain employs TRBV6-1 and TRBJ2-1, with 12 bases fitting TRBD2. The germline V gene has CDR1 MNHNS and CDR2 SASEGT. With V trimmed by 6 bases and J by 6 bases, 3 bases remained unmatched. There are 14 residues in the CDR3. Here the CDR3 DNA reads TGTGCCAGCAGCGGACTAGCGGGGCTCAATGAGCAGTTCTTC. Protein product: CASSGLAGLNEQFF.

This clonotype is judged medium-sized. The rearrangement uses TRBV6-1 and TRBJ2-5; the D is unclear. This CDR3 is built from 14 residues. With 6 bases removed from V and 0 bases from J, the gap between germline ends came to 11 bases. CDR1 is MNHNS, CDR2 SASEGT, per germline. The CDR3 loop reads CASSTSWYQETQYF. The DNA of the CDR3 is TGTGCCAGCAGCACAAGTTGGTACCAAGAGACCCAGTACTTC.

This rearrangement joins TRBV12-3 or TRBV12-4 to TRBJ2-1; 10 bases line up with TRBD1. With 4 bases clipped from V and 6 bases from J, the junction kept 3 bases outside the gene matches. The CDR3 runs to 14 residues. CDR3: CASSSRTGGNEQFF. The CDR3, as DNA: TGTGCCAGCAGTTCCCGGACAGGGGGCAATGAGCAGTTCTTC.

The rearrangement uses TRBV27 and TRBJ2-5; unclear D gene. The CDR3 loop spans 13 amino acids. Germline V lookup: CDR1 MNHEY, CDR2 SMNVEV (reference sequence). V was trimmed by 0 bases and J by 11 bases, leaving 13 bases between them. The DNA for the CDR3 is TGTGCCAGCAGTTTATCGATCCCCGGCAAGCAGTACTTC. It specifies CASSLSIPGKQYF.

This clonotype was counted a single time. The V gene is TRBV7-2, the J gene TRBJ2-3; D gene unclear. Looked up from germline, CDR1 is SGHTA and CDR2 is FQGNSA. Trimming removed 1 base at V and 3 bases at J, with 14 bases between. The CDR3 sequence is 16 residues long. CDR3 DNA: TGTGCCAGCAGCTTAGGGATCCAGCTCGGGACAGATACGCAGTATTTT. Amino acid sequence: CASSLGIQLGTDTQYF.

The chain is built from TRBV12-3 or TRBV12-4 and TRBJ2-1, with 12 bases lining up with TRBD2. The DNA matches TRBJ2-7 better at its end, which makes the J call doubtful. The CDR3 is 15 residues long. CDR3 nucleotides: TGTGCCAGCAGTTTTCGGACTAGCGGGGTTAATGAGCAGTACTTC. It yields the protein CASSFRTSGVNEQYF.

This sequence joins TRBV12-3 or TRBV12-4 and TRBJ2-1, with 10 nucleotides matching TRBD2. The J call is doubtful: the DNA matches TRBJ2-7 better. The CDR3 extends over 15 amino acids. The CDR3 reads CASSSERGGGDEQYF. The CDR3 bases are TGTGCCAGCAGTTCCGAGCGGGGGGGGGGCGATGAGCAGTACTTC.